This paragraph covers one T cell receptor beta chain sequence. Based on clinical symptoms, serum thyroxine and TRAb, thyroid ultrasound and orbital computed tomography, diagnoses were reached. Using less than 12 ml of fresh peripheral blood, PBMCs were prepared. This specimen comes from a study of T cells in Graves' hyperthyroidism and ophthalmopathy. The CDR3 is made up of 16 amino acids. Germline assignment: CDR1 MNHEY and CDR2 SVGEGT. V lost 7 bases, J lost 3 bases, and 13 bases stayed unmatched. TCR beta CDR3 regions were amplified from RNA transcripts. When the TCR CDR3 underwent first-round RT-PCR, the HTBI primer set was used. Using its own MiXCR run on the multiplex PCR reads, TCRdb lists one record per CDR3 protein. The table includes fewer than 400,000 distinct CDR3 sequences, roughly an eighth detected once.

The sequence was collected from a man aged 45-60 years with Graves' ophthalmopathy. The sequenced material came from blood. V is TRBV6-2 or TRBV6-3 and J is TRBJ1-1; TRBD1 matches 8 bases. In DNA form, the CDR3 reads TGTGCCAGCACACCGCACAGGGGGTGTCGAGACACTGAAGCTTTCTTT. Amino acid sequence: CASTPHRGCRDTEAFF.